Listed here is a single T cell receptor (beta chain). This specimen belongs to a study of blood T cell repertoires in COVID-19. Study-wide background: From the United States, Italy and Spain came samples of acute and convalescent COVID-19. PBMCs, B-cell-depleted T cells, or T cells provided the cDNA or gDNA that made up the material.

The CDR3 extends over 16 amino acids. Germline CDR1 is MNHEY and CDR2 is SMNVEV (reference sequence). Trimming at V came to 5 bases and at J to 7 bases, leaving 10 bases not matched to a gene. Study processing details: By means of reference gene primer amplification, nucleated cell counts were estimated. Sequencing used immunoSEQ multiplex PCR; TCRdb keeps in-frame clones, though not all of them. The V and J calls and clone size are taken from that table; D and trimming were inferred from the DNA. The sample has tens of thousands of clones, roughly 86% seen once. The clonotype originates from a human donor in a cohort sampled during active COVID-19. The V and J genes are TRBV27 and TRBJ1-6; 8 nucleotides agree with TRBD1. Material: peripheral blood. CDR3 nucleotide sequence: TGTGCCAGCAGTCCGCCCGGGACAGGATCCAATTCACCCCTCCACTTT. It yields the protein CASSPPGTGSNSPLHF.